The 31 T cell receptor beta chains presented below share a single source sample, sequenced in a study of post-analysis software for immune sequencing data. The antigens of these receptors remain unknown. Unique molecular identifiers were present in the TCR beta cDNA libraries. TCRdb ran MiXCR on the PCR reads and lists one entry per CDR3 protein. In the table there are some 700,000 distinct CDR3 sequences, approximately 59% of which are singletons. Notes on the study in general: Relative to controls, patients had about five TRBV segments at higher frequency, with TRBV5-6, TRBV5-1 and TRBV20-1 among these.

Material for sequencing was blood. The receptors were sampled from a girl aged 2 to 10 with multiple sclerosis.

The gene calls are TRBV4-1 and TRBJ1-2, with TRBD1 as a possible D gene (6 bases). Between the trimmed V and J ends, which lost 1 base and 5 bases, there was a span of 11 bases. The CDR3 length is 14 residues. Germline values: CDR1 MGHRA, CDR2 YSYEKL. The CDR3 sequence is CASSQAQGGYGYTF. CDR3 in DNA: TGCGCCAGCAGCCAAGCACAGGGAGGGTATGGCTACACCTTC.

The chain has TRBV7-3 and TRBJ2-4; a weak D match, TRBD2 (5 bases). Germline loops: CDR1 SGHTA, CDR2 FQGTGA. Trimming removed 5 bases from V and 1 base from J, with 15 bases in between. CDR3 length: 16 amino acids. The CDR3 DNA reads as TGTGCCAGCAGCCCTCAAGGAGGAGAGGCCAAAAACATTCAGTACTTC. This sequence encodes CASSPQGGEAKNIQYF. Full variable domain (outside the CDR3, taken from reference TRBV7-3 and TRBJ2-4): GAGVSQTPSNKVTEKGKYVELRCDPISGHTALYWYRQSLGQGPEFLIYFQGTGAADDSGLPNDRFFAVRPEGSVSTLKIQRTERGDSAVYLCASSPQGGEAKNIQYFGAGTRLSVL.

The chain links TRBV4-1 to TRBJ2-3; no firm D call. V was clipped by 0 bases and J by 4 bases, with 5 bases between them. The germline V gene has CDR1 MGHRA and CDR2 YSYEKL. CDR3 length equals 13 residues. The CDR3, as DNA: TGCGCCAGCAGCCAAGACCCCCCAGATACGCAGTATTTT. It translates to CASSQDPPDTQYF.

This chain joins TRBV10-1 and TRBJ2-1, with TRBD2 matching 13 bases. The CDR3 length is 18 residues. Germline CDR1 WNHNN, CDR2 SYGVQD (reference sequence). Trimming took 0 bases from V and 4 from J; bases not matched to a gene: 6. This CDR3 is CASSESKVGLAGYNEQFF. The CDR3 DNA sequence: TGCGCCAGCAGTGAGTCGAAAGTGGGACTAGCGGGGTACAATGAGCAGTTCTTC.

The CDR3 DNA reads TGTGCCAGCAGTTCCCTCACTCTAAGCACAGATACGCAGTATTTT. Amino acid sequence: CASSSLTLSTDTQYF. V gene TRBV27 combines with J gene TRBJ2-3; D is ambiguous. The germline V gene has CDR1 MNHEY and CDR2 SMNVEV (reference sequence). The ends were cut back, 4 bases at V and 0 bases at J, with 11 bases in the middle. The length of the CDR3 is 15 residues.

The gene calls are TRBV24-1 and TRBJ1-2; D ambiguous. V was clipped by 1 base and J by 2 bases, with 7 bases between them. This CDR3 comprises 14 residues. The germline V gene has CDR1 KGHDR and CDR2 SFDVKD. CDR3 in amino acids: CATSDLTRNYGYTF. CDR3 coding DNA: TGTGCCACCAGTGATTTAACCAGGAACTATGGCTACACCTTC.

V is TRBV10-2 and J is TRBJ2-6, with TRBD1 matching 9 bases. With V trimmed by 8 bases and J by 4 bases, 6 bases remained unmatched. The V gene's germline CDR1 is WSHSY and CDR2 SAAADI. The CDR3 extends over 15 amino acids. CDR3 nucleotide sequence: TGCGCCAGCCAGGGACAGGGATCAGGGGCCAACGTCCTGACTTTC. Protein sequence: CASQGQGSGANVLTF.

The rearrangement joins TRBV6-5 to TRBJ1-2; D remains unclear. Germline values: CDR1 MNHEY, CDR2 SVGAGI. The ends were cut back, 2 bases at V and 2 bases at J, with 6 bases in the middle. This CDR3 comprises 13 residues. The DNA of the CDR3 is TGTGCCAGCAGTTACAGCCCGAACTATGGCTACACCTTC. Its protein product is CASSYSPNYGYTF.

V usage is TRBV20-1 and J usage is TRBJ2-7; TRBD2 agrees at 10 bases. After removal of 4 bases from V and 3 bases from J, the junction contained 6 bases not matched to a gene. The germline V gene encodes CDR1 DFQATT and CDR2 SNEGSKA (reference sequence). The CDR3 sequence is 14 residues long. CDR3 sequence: CSAISSGGSYEQYF. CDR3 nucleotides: TGCAGTGCTATATCTAGCGGGGGAAGCTACGAGCAGTACTTC.

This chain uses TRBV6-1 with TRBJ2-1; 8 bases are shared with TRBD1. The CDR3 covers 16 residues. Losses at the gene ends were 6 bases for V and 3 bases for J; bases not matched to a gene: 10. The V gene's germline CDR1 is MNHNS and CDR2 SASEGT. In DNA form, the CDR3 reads TGTGCCAGCAGCAGACAACAGACAGGGGTCTACAATGAGCAGTTCTTC. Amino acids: CASSRQQTGVYNEQFF.

CDR3 protein: CASSPSANYGYTF. CDR3 DNA: TGTGCCAGCAGCCCTTCAGCTAACTATGGCTACACCTTC. V is TRBV6-5 and J is TRBJ1-2; D remains unclear. The CDR3 is 13 residues long. Trimming removed 6 bases from V and 0 bases from J, with 8 bases in between. From germline, CDR1 is MNHEY and CDR2 SVGAGI.

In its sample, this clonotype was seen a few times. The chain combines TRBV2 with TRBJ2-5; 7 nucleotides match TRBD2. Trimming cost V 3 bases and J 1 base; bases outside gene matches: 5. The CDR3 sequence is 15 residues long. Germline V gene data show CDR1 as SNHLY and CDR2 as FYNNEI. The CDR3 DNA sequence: TGTGCCAGCAGTGACGGCAGGGAGGGCCAAGAGACCCAGTACTTC. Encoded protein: CASSDGREGQETQYF.

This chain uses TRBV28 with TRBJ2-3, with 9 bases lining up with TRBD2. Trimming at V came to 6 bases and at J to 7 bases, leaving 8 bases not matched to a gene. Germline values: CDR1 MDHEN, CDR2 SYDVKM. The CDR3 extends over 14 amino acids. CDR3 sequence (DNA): TGTGCCAGCAGGATAGCGGGAGAAGTATATACGCAGTATTTT. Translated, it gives CASRIAGEVYTQYF. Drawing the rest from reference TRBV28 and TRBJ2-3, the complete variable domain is DVKVTQSSRYLVKRTGEKVFLECVQDMDHENMFWYRQDPGLGLRLIYFSYDVKMKEKGDIPEGYSVSREKKERFSLILESASTNQTSMYLCASRIAGEVYTQYFGPGTRLTVL.

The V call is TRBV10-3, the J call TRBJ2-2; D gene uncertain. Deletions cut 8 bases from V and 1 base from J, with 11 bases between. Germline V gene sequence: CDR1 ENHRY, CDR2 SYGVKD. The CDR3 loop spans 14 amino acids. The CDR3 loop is CAIASPKNTGELFF. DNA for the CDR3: TGTGCCATCGCATCGCCGAAGAACACCGGGGAGCTGTTTTTT.

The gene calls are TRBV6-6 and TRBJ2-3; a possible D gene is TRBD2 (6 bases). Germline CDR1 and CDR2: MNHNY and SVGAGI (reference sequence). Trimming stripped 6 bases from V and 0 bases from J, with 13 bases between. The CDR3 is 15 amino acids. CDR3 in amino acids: CASSQDYPSTDTQYF. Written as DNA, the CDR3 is TGTGCCAGCAGCCAGGACTACCCTAGCACAGATACGCAGTATTTT.

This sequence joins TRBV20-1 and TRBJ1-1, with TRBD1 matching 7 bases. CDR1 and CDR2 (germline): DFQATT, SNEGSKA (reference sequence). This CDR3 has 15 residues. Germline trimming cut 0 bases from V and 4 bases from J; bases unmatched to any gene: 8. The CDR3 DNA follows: TGCAGTGCTAGAGATAGGGGGCGGGGAAGCACTGAAGCTTTCTTT. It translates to CSARDRGRGSTEAFF.

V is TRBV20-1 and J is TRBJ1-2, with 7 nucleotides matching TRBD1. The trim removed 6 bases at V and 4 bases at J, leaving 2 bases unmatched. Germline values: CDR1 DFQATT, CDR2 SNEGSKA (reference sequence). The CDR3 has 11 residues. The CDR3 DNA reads TGCAGTGCAGGGACAGTCTATGGCTACACCTTC. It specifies CSAGTVYGYTF.

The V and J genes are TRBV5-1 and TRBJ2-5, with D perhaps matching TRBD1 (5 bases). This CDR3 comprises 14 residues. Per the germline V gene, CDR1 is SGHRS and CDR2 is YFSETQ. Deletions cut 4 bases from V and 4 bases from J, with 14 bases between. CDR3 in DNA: TGCGCCAGCAGCGCGATCCCAGGGCCAGAGACCCAGTACTTC. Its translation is CASSAIPGPETQYF.

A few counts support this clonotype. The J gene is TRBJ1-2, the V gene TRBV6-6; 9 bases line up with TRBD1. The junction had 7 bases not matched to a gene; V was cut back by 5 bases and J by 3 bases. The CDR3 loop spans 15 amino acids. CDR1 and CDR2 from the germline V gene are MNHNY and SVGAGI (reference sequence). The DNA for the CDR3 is TGTGCCAGCAGTCGCACTACAGGGGGCGACTATGGCTACACCTTC. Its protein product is CASSRTTGGDYGYTF.

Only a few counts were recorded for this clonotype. CDR3 region: CSVVQGAQETQYF. The CDR3 DNA follows: TGCAGCGTGGTGCAAGGGGCTCAAGAGACCCAGTACTTC. This chain uses TRBV29-1 with TRBJ2-5; D is possibly TRBD1 (5 bases). V lost 6 bases and J 2 bases, leaving 13 bases between the germline ends. CDR3 length equals 13 residues. Germline lookup yields CDR1 SQVTM and CDR2 ANQGSEA.

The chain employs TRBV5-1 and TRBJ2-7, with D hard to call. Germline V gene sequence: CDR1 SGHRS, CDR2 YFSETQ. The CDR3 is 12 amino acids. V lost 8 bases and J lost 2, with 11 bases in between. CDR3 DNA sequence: TGCGCCAGGCGGACGGAAGCCTACGAGCAGTACTTC. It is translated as CARRTEAYEQYF.

The CDR3 nucleotides are TGCAGTGGACAGAGCACAGGGCGCGACACTGAAGCTTTCTTT. Its protein product is CSGQSTGRDTEAFF. The rearrangement joins TRBV20-1 to TRBJ1-1; D might be TRBD1 (6 bases). The CDR3 extends over 14 amino acids. Per the germline V gene, CDR1 is DFQATT and CDR2 is SNEGSKA (reference sequence). V lost 7 bases, J lost 3 bases, and 18 bases lay in between.

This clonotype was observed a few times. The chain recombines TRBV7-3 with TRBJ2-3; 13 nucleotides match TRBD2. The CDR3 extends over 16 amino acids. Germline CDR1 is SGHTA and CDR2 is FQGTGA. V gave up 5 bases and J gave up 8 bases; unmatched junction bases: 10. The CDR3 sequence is CASSLSGTSGTFTQYF. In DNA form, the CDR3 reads TGTGCCAGCAGCCTCTCCGGGACTAGCGGGACTTTTACGCAGTATTTT.

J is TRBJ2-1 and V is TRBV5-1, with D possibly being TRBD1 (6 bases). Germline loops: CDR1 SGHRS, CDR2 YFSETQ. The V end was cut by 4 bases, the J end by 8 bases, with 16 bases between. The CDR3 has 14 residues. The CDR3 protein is CASSGDTPRDEQFF. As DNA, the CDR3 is TGCGCCAGCAGCGGGGACACGCCGAGGGATGAGCAGTTCTTC.

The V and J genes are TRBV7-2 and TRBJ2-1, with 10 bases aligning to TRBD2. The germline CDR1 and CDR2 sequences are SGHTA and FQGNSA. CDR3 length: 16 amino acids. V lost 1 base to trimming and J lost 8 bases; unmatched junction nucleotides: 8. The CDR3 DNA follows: TGTGCCAGCAGCTTAGTGACCAGCGGGGGGGCAGATGAGCAGTTCTTC. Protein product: CASSLVTSGGADEQFF. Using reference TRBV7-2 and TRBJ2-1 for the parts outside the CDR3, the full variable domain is GAGVSQSPSNKVTEKGKDVELRCDPISGHTALYWYRQSLGQGLEFLIYFQGNSAPDKSGLPSDRFSAERTGGSVSTLTIQRTQQEDSAVYLCASSLVTSGGADEQFFGPGTRLTVL.

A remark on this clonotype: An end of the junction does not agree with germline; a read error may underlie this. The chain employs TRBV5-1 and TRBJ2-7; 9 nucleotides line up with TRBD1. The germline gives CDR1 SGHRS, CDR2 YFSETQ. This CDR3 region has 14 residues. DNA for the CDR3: TGTGCCAGCAGTGGGACAGGGAGCTCCTACGAGCAGTACTTC. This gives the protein CASSGTGSSYEQYF.

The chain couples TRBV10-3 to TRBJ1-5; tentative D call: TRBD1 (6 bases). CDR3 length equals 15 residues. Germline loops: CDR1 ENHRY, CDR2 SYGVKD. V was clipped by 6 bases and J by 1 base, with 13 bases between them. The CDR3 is CAIRSGASSNQPQHF. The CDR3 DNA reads TGTGCCATCAGGTCAGGGGCGTCAAGCAATCAGCCCCAGCATTTT.

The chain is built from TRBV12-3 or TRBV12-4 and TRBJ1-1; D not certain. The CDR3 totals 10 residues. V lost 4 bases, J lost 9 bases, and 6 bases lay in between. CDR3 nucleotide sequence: TGTGCCAGCAGTTCGCGCAAAGCTTTCTTT. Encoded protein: CASSSRKAFF.

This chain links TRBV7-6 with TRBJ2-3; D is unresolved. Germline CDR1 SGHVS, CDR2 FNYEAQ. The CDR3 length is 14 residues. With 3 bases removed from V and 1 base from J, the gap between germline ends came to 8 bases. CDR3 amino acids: CASSFMAGTDTQYF. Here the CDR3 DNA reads TGTGCCAGCAGCTTTATGGCGGGCACAGATACGCAGTATTTT.

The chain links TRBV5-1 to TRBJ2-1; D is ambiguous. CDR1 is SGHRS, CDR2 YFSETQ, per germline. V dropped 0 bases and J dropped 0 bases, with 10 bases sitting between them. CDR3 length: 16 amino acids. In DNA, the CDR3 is TGCGCCAGCAGCTTGGGGCGGACGGGCTCCTACAATGAGCAGTTCTTC. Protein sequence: CASSLGRTGSYNEQFF.

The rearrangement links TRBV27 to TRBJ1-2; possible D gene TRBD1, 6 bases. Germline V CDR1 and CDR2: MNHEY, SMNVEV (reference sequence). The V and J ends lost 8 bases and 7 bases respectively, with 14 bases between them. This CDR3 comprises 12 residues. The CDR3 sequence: CASGRGPGGYTF. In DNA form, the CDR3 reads TGTGCCAGCGGCAGGGGCCCGGGTGGCTACACCTTC.